The 28 T cell receptor beta chains given below trace back to one sample, sequenced in a study of blood T cell repertoires in COVID-19. Measured with immunoSEQ multiplex PCR; TCRdb has only the in-frame clones, and not every one. The data show some 200,000 clones, with just over 85% seen just once and approximately 4.8% held by the top ten. The sample consisted of peripheral blood. The receptor set was obtained from a man aged 50 or older with acute or convalescent COVID-19.

The chain uses TRBV29-1 and TRBJ1-2, with D possibly matching TRBD1 (5 bases). The CDR3 is 13 residues long. In germline, CDR1 is SQVTM, CDR2 ANQGSEA. Trimming took off 2 bases at V and 4 bases at J, with 11 bases between the two ends. The CDR3 reads CSVEWGGAYGYTF. The CDR3 coding sequence is TGCAGCGTTGAATGGGGGGGTGCCTATGGCTACACCTTC.

The V gene is TRBV5-1, the J gene TRBJ1-1; no clear D gene. The CDR3 runs to 13 residues. The germline gives CDR1 SGHRS, CDR2 YFSETQ. Trimming removed 2 bases at V and 5 bases at J, with 10 bases between. The CDR3 is CASSFILETEAFF. The CDR3 nucleotides are TGCGCCAGCAGCTTCATTTTGGAGACTGAAGCTTTCTTT.

The chain employs TRBV5-8 and TRBJ2-6, with D perhaps TRBD2 (6 bases). Germline V gene sequence: CDR1 SGHTS, CDR2 YDEGEE. V was pared by 0 bases and J by 0 bases, with 10 bases between. The length of the CDR3 is 17 residues. The CDR3: CASSLAGGNSGANVLTF. In nucleotides, the CDR3 is TGTGCCAGCAGCTTGGCCGGGGGAAACTCTGGGGCCAACGTCCTGACTTTC.

The J gene is TRBJ1-3, the V gene TRBV27; TRBD1 matches 10 bases. Per germline, CDR1 MNHEY and CDR2 SMNVEV (reference sequence). After removal of 5 bases from V and 2 bases from J, the junction contained 3 bases not matched to a gene. CDR3 length equals 15 residues. As DNA, the CDR3 is TGTGCCAGCAGTCGTGGGACAGGGGCTGGAAACACCATATATTTT. The encoded protein is CASSRGTGAGNTIYF.

This chain connects TRBV18 to TRBJ1-1; tentative D call: TRBD1 (6 bases). The V and J ends lost 3 bases and 0 bases respectively, with 14 bases between them. Germline CDR1 reads KGHSH; CDR2 reads LQKENI. CDR3 length equals 16 residues. The CDR3 reads CASSPLIGQLNTEAFF. The DNA of the CDR3 is TGTGCCAGCTCACCCCTGATTGGACAGCTGAACACTGAAGCTTTCTTT.

V gene TRBV5-4 combines with J gene TRBJ2-5; D is undetermined. Germline CDR1 SGHNT, CDR2 YYREEE (reference sequence). The CDR3 has 15 amino acids. V lost 4 bases and J 2 bases, leaving 15 bases between the germline ends. CDR3 coding DNA: TGTGCCAGCAGCCAGGCCCCAACAGTACAAGAGACCCAGTACTTC. Translating gives CASSQAPTVQETQYF. The complete variable domain, with remaining parts taken from reference TRBV5-4 and TRBJ2-5, reads ETGVTQSPTHLIKTRGQQVTLRCSSQSGHNTVSWYQQALGQGPQFIFQYYREEENGRGNFPPRFSGLQFPNYSSELNVNALELDDSALYLCASSQAPTVQETQYFGPGTRLLVL.

V usage is TRBV21-1 and J usage is TRBJ2-3; TRBD2 reflects the table's D call only, with no check against the DNA. TRBV21-1 is a pseudogene. The CDR3 has 17 amino acids. The CDR3 nucleotides are TGTGCCAGCAGCTCCCCGGACTTTTTATCCGGTGGTGATACGCAGTATTTT. It translates to CASSSPDFLSGGDTQYF.

The chain employs TRBV7-2 and TRBJ2-3; the match to TRBD2 covers 7 bases. The CDR3 runs 18 residues. The germline gives CDR1 SGHTA, CDR2 FQGNSA. V trimming: 5 bases; J trimming: 0 bases; junction bases outside the gene matches: 14. The CDR3 DNA reads as TGTGCCAGCAGCGACCCGGCTCTAGCGGACTCTAGCACAGATACGCAGTATTTT. Translated, it gives CASSDPALADSSTDTQYF.

This chain links TRBV5-6 with TRBJ1-6, with D unclear. The length of the CDR3 is 17 residues. V lost 0 bases and J 0 bases, leaving 10 bases between the germline ends. Germline CDR1 reads SGHDT; CDR2 reads YYEEEE. CDR3 bases: TGTGCCAGCAGCTTGGGGTATAGGAGCTCCTATAATTCACCCCTCCACTTT. Its protein product is CASSLGYRSSYNSPLHF.

This clone has only one observation. The chain has TRBV7-2 and TRBJ1-6; 9 bases fit TRBD1. The CDR3 totals 16 residues. The ends lost 4 bases at V and 7 bases at J; junction bases unmatched: 8. Germline assignment: CDR1 SGHTA and CDR2 FQGNSA. This CDR3 is CASSSPWGTGNSPLHF. The CDR3 region has the DNA TGTGCCAGCAGCTCCCCCTGGGGGACAGGGAATTCACCCCTCCACTTT.

The rearrangement links TRBV5-1 to TRBJ2-1; D unclear. CDR1 is SGHRS and CDR2 is YFSETQ in the germline V gene. V lost 0 bases and J 7 bases, leaving 5 bases between the germline ends. This CDR3 region has 12 residues. The chain's CDR3 is CASSLVRNEQFF. CDR3 bases: TGCGCCAGCAGCTTGGTGAGAAATGAGCAGTTCTTC.

The V call is TRBV29-1, the J call TRBJ1-1; D gene uncertain. Trimming left V 4 bases short and J 1 base short, with 7 bases between. CDR1 and CDR2 (germline): SQVTM, ANQGSEA. The CDR3 covers 12 residues. The CDR3 DNA reads TGCAGCGTTGTCCGACAGAACACTGAAGCTTTCTTT. As protein: CSVVRQNTEAFF.

The chain carries TRBV2 and TRBJ1-1; no clear D. Trimming shortened V by 5 bases and J by 1 base, and 14 bases separated the two germline ends. Germline CDR1 SNHLY, CDR2 FYNNEI. The CDR3 contains 15 residues. The chain's CDR3 is CASSIWARRNTEAFF. CDR3 DNA sequence: TGTGCCAGCAGTATATGGGCAAGGCGGAACACTGAAGCTTTCTTT. Full variable domain (rest looked up from reference TRBV2 and TRBJ1-1): EPEVTQTPSHQVTQMGQEVILRCVPISNHLYFYWYRQILGQKVEFLVSFYNNEISEKSEIFDDQFSVERPDGSNFTLKIRSTKLEDSAMYFCASSIWARRNTEAFFGQGTRLTVV.

This chain links TRBV18 with TRBJ2-7, with 15 nucleotides matching TRBD2. The V segment lost 4 bases and the J segment 4 bases; nucleotides outside the gene matches: 8. The CDR3 totals 17 residues. CDR1 KGHSH and CDR2 LQKENI come from the germline V gene. CDR3 sequence: CASSLGLAGGPRYEQYF. In DNA, the CDR3 is TGTGCCAGCTCACTAGGACTAGCGGGGGGGCCTCGGTACGAGCAGTACTTC.

V gene TRBV16 combines with J gene TRBJ2-7; 7 nucleotides match TRBD2. V dropped 2 bases and J dropped 2; count of bases not matched to a gene: 6. The CDR3 covers 15 residues. Germline V lookup: CDR1 KGHSY, CDR2 FQNENV. The CDR3 region is CASSQPGLPPYEQYF. In DNA, the CDR3 is TGTGCCAGCAGCCAACCGGGACTACCACCCTACGAGCAGTACTTC.

The chain couples TRBV7-8 to TRBJ1-1; 8 nucleotides match TRBD1. The CDR3 runs 15 residues. From germline, CDR1 is SGHVS and CDR2 FQNEAQ. V dropped 5 bases and J dropped 3; count of bases not matched to a gene: 8. The CDR3 DNA reads as TGTGCCAGCAGCCCTCCGGGCAGGGGGCACACTGAAGCTTTCTTT. Protein product: CASSPPGRGHTEAFF.

V is TRBV15 and J is TRBJ1-2; 10 positions match TRBD1. V shed 0 bases and J 5 bases; nucleotides not matched to a gene: 9. This CDR3 spans 17 amino acids. Germline loops: CDR1 LNHNV, CDR2 YYDKDF (reference sequence). The CDR3 DNA reads TGTGCCACCAGCAGAGACCAGGGACAGGGGATGGGGTATGGCTACACCTTC. This gives the protein CATSRDQGQGMGYGYTF.

The chain links TRBV19 to TRBJ2-3, with D perhaps matching TRBD2 (6 bases). Trimming took 3 bases from V and 0 from J, leaving 10 bases between them. The CDR3 is made up of 15 amino acids. Germline CDR1 LNHDA, CDR2 SQIVND (reference sequence). CDR3 in amino acids: CASSMGGFSTDTQYF. CDR3 DNA: TGTGCCAGTAGTATGGGGGGATTTAGCACAGATACGCAGTATTTT. The variable domain in full, completed from reference TRBV19 and TRBJ2-3, reads DGGITQSPKYLFRKEGQNVTLSCEQNLNHDAMYWYRQDPGQGLRLIYYSQIVNDFQKGDIAEGYSVSREKKESFPLTVTSAQKNPTAFYLCASSMGGFSTDTQYFGPGTRLTVL.

The chain carries TRBV18 and TRBJ2-6; 7 nucleotides line up with TRBD2. The CDR3 runs 17 residues. CDR1 is KGHSH, CDR2 LQKENI, per germline. V shed 0 bases and J 4 bases; nucleotides not matched to a gene: 6. Written as DNA, the CDR3 is TGTGCCAGCTCACCACCGTGGGGAGGGGACGGGGCCAACGTCCTGACTTTC. Amino acid sequence: CASSPPWGGDGANVLTF. Complete variable domain (other parts from reference TRBV18 and TRBJ2-6): NAGVMQNPRHLVRRRGQEARLRCSPMKGHSHVYWYRQLPEEGLKFMVYLQKENIIDESGMPKERFSAEFPKEGPSILRIQQVVRGDSAAYFCASSPPWGGDGANVLTFGAGSRLTVL.

The V and J genes are TRBV19 and TRBJ1-5; 11 bases are a match to TRBD1. J was trimmed by 6 bases and V by 8 bases; bases with no gene match: 6. From germline, CDR1 is LNHDA and CDR2 SQIVND (reference sequence). This CDR3 is built from 14 residues. The CDR3 loop reads CASLDRGLGQPQHF. CDR3 DNA: TGTGCCAGTCTGGACAGGGGGCTAGGTCAGCCCCAGCATTTT.

This sequence joins TRBV19 and TRBJ1-2; 7 bases align to TRBD1. J gave up 0 bases and V 8 bases, and 6 bases lay outside the gene matches. Germline loops: CDR1 LNHDA, CDR2 SQIVND (reference sequence). The CDR3 runs to 14 residues. The CDR3 coding sequence is TGTGCCAGTGGACAGGAGAGGTCTAACTATGGCTACACCTTC. Translation gives CASGQERSNYGYTF.

The rearrangement joins TRBV2 to TRBJ1-1; 7 bases align to TRBD1. The CDR3 covers 13 residues. The germline V gene has CDR1 SNHLY and CDR2 FYNNEI. V lost 4 bases, J lost 1 base, and 0 bases stayed unmatched. In nucleotides, the CDR3 is TGTGCCAGCAGTGGGGACAGGAACACTGAAGCTTTCTTT. Amino acids: CASSGDRNTEAFF.

V and J are TRBV6-1 and TRBJ1-5, with 8 nucleotides matching TRBD1. This CDR3 has 17 amino acids. With 3 bases clipped from V and 4 bases from J, the junction kept 11 bases outside the gene matches. Looked up from germline, CDR1 is MNHNS and CDR2 is SASEGT. The CDR3 loop is CASSDTWSRGRNQPQHF. In DNA form, the CDR3 reads TGTGCCAGCAGTGACACCTGGAGCAGGGGGCGAAATCAGCCCCAGCATTTT.

The V call is TRBV7-9, the J call TRBJ1-6, with 12 bases lining up with TRBD1. Per germline, CDR1 SEHNR and CDR2 FQNEAQ (reference sequence). This CDR3 has 15 residues. Unmatched junction bases numbered 4, after V lost 5 bases and J lost 8 bases. The CDR3 DNA sequence: TGTGCCAGCAGCCGGGACAGGGGGCGATATTCACCCCTCCACTTT. It codes for CASSRDRGRYSPLHF.

J is TRBJ1-4 and V is TRBV10-3; a weak D match, TRBD1 (6 bases). Per germline, CDR1 ENHRY and CDR2 SYGVKD. CDR3 size: 14 residues. V was clipped by 10 bases and J by 7 bases, with 19 bases between them. The CDR3 spells CATQPNIGGEKLFF. Written as DNA, the CDR3 is TGTGCCACCCAGCCAAACATAGGGGGTGAAAAACTGTTTTTT.

The CDR3 coding sequence is TGTGCCAGCAGCCCGGGACAGTTCCCTAACTATGGCTACACCTTC. Translation: CASSPGQFPNYGYTF. V and J are TRBV7-8 and TRBJ1-2; 7 bases agree with TRBD1. CDR3 length: 15 residues. CDR1 is SGHVS and CDR2 is FQNEAQ in the germline V gene. V lost 5 bases to trimming and J lost 0 bases; unmatched junction nucleotides: 6.

This sequence joins TRBV11-2 and TRBJ1-4; D remains ambiguous. V dropped 2 bases and J dropped 0 bases, with 10 bases sitting between them. Germline lookup yields CDR1 SGHAT and CDR2 FQNNGV. CDR3 size: 16 residues. The DNA for the CDR3 is TGTGCCAGCAGCTTACCCGGGTTCGCAACTAATGAAAAACTGTTTTTT. Translating it yields CASSLPGFATNEKLFF. Complete variable domain (other parts from reference TRBV11-2 and TRBJ1-4): EAGVAQSPRYKIIEKRQSVAFWCNPISGHATLYWYQQILGQGPKLLIQFQNNGVVDDSQLPKDRFSAERLKGVDSTLKIQPAKLEDSAVYLCASSLPGFATNEKLFFGSGTQLSVL.

This chain links TRBV7-2 with TRBJ2-7; possibly TRBD1 for D (7 bases). The CDR3 contains 15 residues. Germline loops: CDR1 SGHTA, CDR2 FQGNSA. V was cut by 5 bases and J by 4 bases, with 18 bases left in between. The CDR3 sequence: CASSLKTGTGYEQYF. In DNA, the CDR3 is TGTGCCAGCAGCCTAAAGACAGGGACTGGTTACGAGCAGTACTTC.